The clone carrying this TCR beta chain was counted many times. Its antigen remains unidentified. The sequenced fragment ends 3 residues before the CDR3 boundary, so the rest is inferred from the germline J gene. Only in-frame clones appear in the TCRdb table, and some are missing; sequencing was by immunoSEQ multiplex PCR. The repertoire consists of over 15,000 clones, none detected only once. Replacement immunoglobulin had been given to every CVID subject for at least one year. No CVID subject was ill or on immunomodulatory drugs when sampled. The CDR3 totals 19 residues. V trimming: 8 bases; J trimming: 4 bases; junction bases outside the gene matches: 19. This specimen comes from a study of T cell clonality in common variable immunodeficiency. Study-wide findings and caveats: Repertoire-complication correlations in CVID were limited by patient heterogeneity. Common variable immunodeficiency TCR beta sequences reportedly had fewer deletions and N-nucleotide insertions. Fewer TCRbeta clones were shared among CVID subjects than controls.

The rearrangement links TRBV23-1 to TRBJ2-1, with 11 bases fitting TRBD2. TRBV23-1 is an open reading frame, and its role is uncertain. Sample: peripheral blood mononuclear cells. The clonotype comes from a human donor with common variable immunodeficiency. Partial CDR3 DNA: TGCGCCAGCGGATATCACGGACTAGCGGGTAGAACATTTTACAATGAG. It codes for CASGYHGLAGRTFYNE. The full-length CDR3 reads as CASGYHGLAGRTFYNEQFF.